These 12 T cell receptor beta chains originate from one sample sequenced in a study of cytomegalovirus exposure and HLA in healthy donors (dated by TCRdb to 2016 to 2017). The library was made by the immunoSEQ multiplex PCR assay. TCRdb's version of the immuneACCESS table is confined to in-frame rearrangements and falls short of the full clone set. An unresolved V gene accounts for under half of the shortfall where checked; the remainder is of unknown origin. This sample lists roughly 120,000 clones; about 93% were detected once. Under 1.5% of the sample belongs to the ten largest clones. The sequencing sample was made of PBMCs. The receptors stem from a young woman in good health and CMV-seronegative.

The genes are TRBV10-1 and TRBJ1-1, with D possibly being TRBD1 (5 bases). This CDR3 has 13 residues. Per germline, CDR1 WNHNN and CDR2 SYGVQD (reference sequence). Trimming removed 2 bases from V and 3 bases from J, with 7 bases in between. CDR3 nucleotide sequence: TGCGCCAGCAGTGAGGACAGAGACACTGAAGCTTTCTTT. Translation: CASSEDRDTEAFF.

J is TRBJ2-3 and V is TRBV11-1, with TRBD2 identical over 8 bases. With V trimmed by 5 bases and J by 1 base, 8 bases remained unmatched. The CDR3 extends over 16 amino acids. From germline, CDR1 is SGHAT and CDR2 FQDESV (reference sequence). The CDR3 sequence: CASSDLAGAGTDTQYF. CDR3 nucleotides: TGTGCCAGCAGCGACCTAGCGGGTGCGGGCACAGATACGCAGTATTTT.

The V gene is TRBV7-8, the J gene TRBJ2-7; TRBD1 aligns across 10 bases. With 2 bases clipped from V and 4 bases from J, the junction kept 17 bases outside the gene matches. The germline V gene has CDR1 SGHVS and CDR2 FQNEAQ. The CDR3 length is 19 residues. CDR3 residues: CASSLPGQGGSGRDYEQYF. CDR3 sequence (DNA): TGTGCCAGCAGCTTACCAGGACAGGGGGGAAGCGGGAGAGATTACGAGCAGTACTTC.

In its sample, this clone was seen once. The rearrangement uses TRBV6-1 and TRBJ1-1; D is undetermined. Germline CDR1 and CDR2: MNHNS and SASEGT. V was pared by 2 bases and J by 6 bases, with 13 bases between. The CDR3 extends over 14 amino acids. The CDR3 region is CASSENPPGSEAFF. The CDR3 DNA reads TGTGCCAGCAGTGAAAATCCCCCGGGGTCTGAAGCTTTCTTT.

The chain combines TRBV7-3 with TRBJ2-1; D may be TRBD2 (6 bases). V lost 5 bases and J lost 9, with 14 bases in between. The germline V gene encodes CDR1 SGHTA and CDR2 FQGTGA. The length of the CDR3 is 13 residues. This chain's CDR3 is CASSPRTKGEQFF. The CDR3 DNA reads TGTGCCAGCAGCCCACGGACTAAGGGTGAGCAGTTCTTC. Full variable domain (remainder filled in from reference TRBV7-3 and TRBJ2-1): GAGVSQTPSNKVTEKGKYVELRCDPISGHTALYWYRQSLGQGPEFLIYFQGTGAADDSGLPNDRFFAVRPEGSVSTLKIQRTERGDSAVYLCASSPRTKGEQFFGPGTRLTVL.

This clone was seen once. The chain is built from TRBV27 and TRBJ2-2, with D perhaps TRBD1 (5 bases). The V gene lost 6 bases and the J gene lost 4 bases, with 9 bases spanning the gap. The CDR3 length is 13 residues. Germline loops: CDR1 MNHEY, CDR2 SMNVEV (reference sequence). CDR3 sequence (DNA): TGTGCCAGCAGGGAAAGGGGCACCGGGGAGCTGTTTTTT. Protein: CASRERGTGELFF.

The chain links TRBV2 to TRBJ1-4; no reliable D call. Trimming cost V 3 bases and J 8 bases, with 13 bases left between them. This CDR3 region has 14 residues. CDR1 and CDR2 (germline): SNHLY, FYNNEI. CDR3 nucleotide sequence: TGTGCCAGCAGTGATCGGGGAGAAGAGGAAAAACTGTTTTTT. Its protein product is CASSDRGEEEKLFF.

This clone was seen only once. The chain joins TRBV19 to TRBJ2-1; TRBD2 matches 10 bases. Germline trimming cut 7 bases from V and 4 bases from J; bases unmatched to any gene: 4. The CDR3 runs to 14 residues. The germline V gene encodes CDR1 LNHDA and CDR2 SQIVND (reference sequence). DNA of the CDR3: TGTGCCAGTACTAGCGGGGGAGTATACAATGAGCAGTTCTTC. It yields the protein CASTSGGVYNEQFF.

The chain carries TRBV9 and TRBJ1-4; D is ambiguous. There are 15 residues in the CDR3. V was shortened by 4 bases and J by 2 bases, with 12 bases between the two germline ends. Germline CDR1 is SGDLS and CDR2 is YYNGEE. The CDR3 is CASSTTPRTNEKLFF. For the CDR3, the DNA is TGTGCCAGCAGCACGACCCCGCGGACTAATGAAAAACTGTTTTTT.

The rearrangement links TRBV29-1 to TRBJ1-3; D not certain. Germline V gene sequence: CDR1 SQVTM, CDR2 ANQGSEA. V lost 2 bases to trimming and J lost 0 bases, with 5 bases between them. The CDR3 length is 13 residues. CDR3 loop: CSVELYSGNTIYF. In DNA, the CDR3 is TGCAGCGTTGAATTATACTCTGGAAACACCATATATTTT.

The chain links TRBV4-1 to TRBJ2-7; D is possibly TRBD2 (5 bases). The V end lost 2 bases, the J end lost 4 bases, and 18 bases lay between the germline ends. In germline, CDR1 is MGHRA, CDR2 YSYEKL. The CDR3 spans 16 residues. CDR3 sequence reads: CASSQSIVGLQYEQYF. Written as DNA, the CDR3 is TGCGCCAGCAGCCAATCTATCGTAGGACTCCAGTACGAGCAGTACTTC.

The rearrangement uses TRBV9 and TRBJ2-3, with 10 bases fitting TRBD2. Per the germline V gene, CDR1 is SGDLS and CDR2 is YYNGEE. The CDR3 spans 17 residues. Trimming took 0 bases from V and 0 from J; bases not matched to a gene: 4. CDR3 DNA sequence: TGTGCCAGCAGCGTAGTGGCTAGCGGGAGAAGCACAGATACGCAGTATTTT. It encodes CASSVVASGRSTDTQYF.